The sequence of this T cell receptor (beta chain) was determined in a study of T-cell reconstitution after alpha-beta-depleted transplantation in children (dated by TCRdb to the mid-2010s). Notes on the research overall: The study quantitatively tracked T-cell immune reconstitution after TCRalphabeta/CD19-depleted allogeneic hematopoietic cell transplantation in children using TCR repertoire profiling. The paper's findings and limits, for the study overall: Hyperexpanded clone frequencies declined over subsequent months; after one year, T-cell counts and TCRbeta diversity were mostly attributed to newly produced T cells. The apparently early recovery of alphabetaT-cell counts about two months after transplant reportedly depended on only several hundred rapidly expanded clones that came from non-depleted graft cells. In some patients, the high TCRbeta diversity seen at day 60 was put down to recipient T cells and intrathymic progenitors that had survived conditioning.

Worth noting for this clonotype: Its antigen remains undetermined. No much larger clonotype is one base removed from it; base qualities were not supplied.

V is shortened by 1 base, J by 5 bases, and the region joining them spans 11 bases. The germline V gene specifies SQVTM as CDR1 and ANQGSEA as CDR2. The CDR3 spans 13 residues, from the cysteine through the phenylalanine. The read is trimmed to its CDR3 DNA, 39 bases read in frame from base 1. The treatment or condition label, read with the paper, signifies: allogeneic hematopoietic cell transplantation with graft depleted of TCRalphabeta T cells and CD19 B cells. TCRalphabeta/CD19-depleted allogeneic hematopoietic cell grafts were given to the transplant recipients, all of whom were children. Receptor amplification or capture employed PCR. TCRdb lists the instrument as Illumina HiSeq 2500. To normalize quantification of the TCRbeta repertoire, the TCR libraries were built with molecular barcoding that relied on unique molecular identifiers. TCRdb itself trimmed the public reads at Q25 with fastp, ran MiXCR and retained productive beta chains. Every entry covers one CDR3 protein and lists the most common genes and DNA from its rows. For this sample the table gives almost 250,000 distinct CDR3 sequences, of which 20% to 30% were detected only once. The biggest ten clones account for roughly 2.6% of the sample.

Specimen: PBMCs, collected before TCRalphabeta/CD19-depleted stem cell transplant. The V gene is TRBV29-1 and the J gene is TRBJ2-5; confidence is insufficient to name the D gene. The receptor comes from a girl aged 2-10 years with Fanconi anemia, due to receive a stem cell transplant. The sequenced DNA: TGCAGCGTTGAAGGGAACGGTGGGGAGACCCAGTACTTC. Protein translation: CSVEGNGGETQYF.